This T cell receptor (beta chain) was retrieved from a study of beta chain features in type 1 diabetes. Study findings and constraints: Type 1 diabetes patients had moderately but significantly shorter TCRB CDR3s in all four CD4+ subsets.

The CDR3 has 14 residues. The germline V gene encodes CDR1 SEHNR and CDR2 FQNEAQ (reference sequence). Trimming removed 2 bases from V and 3 bases from J, with 10 bases in between. Reverse transcribing all isolated RNA meant expressed TCRB transcripts were sequenced. Data came from immunoSEQ multiplex PCR; TCRdb stores just in-frame clones and leaves some out. The sample carries some 280,000 clones, approximately 15% recorded once. About this clone: Its antigen is not known.

This TCR was recovered from a man younger than 40 with type 1 diabetes. The specimen sequenced was naive CD4+ T cells from blood. The gene calls are TRBV7-9 and TRBJ1-2; a possible D gene is TRBD1 (6 bases). This CDR3 reads CASSLWGLDYGYTF. CDR3 nucleotides: TGTGCCAGCAGCTTATGGGGGCTCGACTATGGCTACACCTTC.